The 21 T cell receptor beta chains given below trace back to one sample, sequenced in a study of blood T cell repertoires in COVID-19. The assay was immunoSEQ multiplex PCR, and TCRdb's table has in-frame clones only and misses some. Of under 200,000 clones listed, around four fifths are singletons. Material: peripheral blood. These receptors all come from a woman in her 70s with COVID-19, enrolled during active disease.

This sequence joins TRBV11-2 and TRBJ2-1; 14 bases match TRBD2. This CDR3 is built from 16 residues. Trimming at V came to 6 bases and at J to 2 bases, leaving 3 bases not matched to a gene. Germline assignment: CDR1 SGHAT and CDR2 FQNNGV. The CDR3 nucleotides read TGTGCCAGCAGGGGACTAGCGGGGGTTCCCTACAATGAGCAGTTCTTC. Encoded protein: CASRGLAGVPYNEQFF.

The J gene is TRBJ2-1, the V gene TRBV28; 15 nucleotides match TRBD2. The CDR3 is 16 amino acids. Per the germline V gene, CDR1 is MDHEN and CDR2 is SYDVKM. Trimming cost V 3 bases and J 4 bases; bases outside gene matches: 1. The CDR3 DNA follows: TGTGCCAGCAGTTTGGGGACTAGCGGGAGGTACAATGAGCAGTTCTTC. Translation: CASSLGTSGRYNEQFF.

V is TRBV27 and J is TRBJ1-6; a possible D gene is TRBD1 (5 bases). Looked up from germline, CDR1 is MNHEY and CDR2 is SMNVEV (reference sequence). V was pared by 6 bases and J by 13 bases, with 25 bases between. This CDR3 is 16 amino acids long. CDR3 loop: CASSTLSGASRGPLHF. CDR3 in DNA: TGTGCCAGCAGCACCCTTAGCGGGGCCTCCCGGGGGCCCCTCCACTTT.

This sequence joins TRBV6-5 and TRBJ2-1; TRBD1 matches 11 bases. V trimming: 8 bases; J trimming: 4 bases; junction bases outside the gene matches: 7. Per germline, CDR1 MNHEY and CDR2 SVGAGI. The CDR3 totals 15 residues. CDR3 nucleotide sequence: TGTGCCAGCCGTAAGGGACAGGGGGAGTACAATGAGCAGTTCTTC. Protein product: CASRKGQGEYNEQFF.

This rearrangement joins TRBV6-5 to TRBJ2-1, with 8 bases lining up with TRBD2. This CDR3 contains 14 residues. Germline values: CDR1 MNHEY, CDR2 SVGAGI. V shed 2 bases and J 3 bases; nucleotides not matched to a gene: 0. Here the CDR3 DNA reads TGTGCCAGCAGTTACGCGGGAGGCTACAATGAGCAGTTCTTC. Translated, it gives CASSYAGGYNEQFF.

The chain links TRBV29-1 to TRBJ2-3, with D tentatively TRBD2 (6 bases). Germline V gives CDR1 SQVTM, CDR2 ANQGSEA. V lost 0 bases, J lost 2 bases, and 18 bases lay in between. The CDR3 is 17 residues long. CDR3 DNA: TGCAGCGTTGAAGATTGGACCGGGACTGGACTCACAGATACGCAGTATTTT. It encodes CSVEDWTGTGLTDTQYF.

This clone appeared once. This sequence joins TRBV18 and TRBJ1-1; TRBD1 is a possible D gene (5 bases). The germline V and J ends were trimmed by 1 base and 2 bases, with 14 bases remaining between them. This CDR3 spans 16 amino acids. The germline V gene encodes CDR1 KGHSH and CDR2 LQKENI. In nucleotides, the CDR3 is TGTGCCAGCTCACCACGGGGCCCAACTTTAAACACTGAAGCTTTCTTT. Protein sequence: CASSPRGPTLNTEAFF.

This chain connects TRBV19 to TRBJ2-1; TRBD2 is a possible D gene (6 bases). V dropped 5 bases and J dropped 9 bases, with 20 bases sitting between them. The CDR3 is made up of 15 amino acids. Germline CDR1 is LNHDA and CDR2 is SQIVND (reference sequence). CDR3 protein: CASSRGNLPGSEQFF. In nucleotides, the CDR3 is TGTGCCAGTAGTCGGGGCAATCTCCCCGGGAGTGAGCAGTTCTTC.

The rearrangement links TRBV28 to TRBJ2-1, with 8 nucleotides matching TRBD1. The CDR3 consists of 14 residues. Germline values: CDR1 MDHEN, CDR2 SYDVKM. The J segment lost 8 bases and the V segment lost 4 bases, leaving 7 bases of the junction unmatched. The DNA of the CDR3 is TGTGCCAGCAGTTCCACAGGGGGTCGCTATGAGCAGTTCTTC. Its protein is CASSSTGGRYEQFF.

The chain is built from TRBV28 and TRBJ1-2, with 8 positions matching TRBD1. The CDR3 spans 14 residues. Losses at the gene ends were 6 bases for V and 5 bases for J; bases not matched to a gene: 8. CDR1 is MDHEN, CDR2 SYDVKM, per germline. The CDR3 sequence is CASSEQGVRYGYTF. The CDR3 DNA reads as TGTGCCAGCAGCGAACAGGGGGTAAGATATGGCTACACCTTC.

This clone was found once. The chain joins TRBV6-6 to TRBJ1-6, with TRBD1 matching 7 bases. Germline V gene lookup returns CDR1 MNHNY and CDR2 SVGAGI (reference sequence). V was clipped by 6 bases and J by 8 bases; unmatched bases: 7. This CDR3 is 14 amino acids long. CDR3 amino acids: CASRMGQLDSPLHF. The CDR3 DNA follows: TGTGCCAGCAGGATGGGACAGTTGGATTCACCCCTCCACTTT.

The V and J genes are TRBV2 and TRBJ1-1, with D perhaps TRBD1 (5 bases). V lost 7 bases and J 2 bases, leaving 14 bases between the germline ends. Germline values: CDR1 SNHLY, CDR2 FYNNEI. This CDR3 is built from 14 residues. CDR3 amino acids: CASTRQTSNTEAFF. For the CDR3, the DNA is TGTGCCAGCACGAGACAGACGTCTAACACTGAAGCTTTCTTT.

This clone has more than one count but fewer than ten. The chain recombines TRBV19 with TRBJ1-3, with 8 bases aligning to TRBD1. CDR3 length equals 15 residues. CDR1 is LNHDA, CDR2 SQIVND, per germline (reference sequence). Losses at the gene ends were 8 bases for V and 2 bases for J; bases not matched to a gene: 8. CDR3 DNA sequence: TGTGCCAGTTCAACAGGGGGAGCAACTGGAAACACCATATATTTT. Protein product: CASSTGGATGNTIYF.

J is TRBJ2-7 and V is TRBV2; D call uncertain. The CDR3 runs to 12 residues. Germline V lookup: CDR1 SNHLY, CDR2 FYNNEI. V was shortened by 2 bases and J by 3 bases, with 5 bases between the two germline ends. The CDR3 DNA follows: TGTGCCAGCAGTGAATTCAGCTACGAGCAGTACGTC. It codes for CASSEFSYEQYV.

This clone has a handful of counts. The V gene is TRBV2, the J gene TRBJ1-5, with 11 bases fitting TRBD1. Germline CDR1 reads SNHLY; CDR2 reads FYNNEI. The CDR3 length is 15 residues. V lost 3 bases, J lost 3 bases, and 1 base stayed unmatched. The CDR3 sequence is CASSEDRGHNQPQHF. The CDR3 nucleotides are TGTGCCAGCAGTGAGGACAGGGGGCACAATCAGCCCCAGCATTTT.

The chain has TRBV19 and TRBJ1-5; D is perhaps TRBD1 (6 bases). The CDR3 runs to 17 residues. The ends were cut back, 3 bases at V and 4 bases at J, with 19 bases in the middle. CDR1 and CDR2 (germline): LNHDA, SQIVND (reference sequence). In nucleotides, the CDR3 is TGTGCCAGTAGTATTGAGGTCGGACAGTTGATAAATCAGCCCCAGCATTTT. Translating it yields CASSIEVGQLINQPQHF.

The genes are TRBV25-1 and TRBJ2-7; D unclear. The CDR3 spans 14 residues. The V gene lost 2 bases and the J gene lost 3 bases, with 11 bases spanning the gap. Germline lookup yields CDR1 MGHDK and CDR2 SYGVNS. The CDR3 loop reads CASSEVGRLYEQYF. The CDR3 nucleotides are TGTGCCAGCAGTGAAGTTGGCCGTCTCTACGAGCAGTACTTC.

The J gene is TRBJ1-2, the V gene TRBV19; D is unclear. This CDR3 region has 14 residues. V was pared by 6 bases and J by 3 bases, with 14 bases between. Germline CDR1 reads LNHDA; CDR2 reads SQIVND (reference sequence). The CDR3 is CASSQLQDYYGYTF. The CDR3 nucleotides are TGTGCCAGTAGCCAACTCCAGGATTACTATGGCTACACCTTC. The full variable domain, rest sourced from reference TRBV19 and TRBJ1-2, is DGGITQSPKYLFRKEGQNVTLSCEQNLNHDAMYWYRQDPGQGLRLIYYSQIVNDFQKGDIAEGYSVSREKKESFPLTVTSAQKNPTAFYLCASSQLQDYYGYTFGSGTRLTVV.

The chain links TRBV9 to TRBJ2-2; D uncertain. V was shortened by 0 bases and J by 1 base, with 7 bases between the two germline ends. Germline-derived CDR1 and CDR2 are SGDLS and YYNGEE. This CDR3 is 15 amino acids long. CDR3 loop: CASSVGAENTGELFF. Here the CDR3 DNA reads TGTGCCAGCAGCGTAGGCGCGGAGAACACCGGGGAGCTGTTTTTT.

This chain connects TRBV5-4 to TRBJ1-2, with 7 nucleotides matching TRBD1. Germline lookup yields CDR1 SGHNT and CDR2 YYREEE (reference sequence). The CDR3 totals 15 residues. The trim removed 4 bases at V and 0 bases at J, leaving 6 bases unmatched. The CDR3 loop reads CASSPRTGSNYGYTF. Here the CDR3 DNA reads TGTGCCAGCAGCCCCCGGACAGGTTCTAACTATGGCTACACCTTC.

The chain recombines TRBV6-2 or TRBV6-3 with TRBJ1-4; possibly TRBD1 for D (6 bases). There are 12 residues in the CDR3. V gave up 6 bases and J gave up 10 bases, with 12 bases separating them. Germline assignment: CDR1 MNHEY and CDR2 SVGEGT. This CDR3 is CASSQGGAKLFF. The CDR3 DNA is TGTGCCAGCAGCCAAGGGGGAGCAAAACTGTTTTTT.